The clone carrying this T cell receptor beta chain was picked up a small number of times. Some clones are missing from TCRdb's copy, which holds only in-frame ones; the method was immunoSEQ multiplex PCR. The sample has 37,000 or so clones; around two fifths are singletons. As for time point: after neoadjuvant nivolumab, at surgical resection. These data are taken from a study of neoadjuvant anti-PD-1 for oral cavity cancer. Study overall: Patients without progression received a fourth nivolumab dose around day 43, then surgical resection on days 50-56.

Sequencing used tumor tissue, obtained after nivolumab (anti-PD-1) treatment. The source is a person aged 35-79 years with oral cavity squamous cell carcinoma.

CDR3: CASSDRGGGAAFF. The CDR3 DNA reads TGTGCCAGCAGTGACCGCGGAGGAGGTGCAGCTTTCTTT. V usage is TRBV25-1 and J usage is TRBJ1-1, with D hard to call. The CDR3 runs to 13 residues. Trimming took 3 bases from V and 10 from J, leaving 15 bases between them. CDR1 is MGHDK, CDR2 SYGVNS, per germline.